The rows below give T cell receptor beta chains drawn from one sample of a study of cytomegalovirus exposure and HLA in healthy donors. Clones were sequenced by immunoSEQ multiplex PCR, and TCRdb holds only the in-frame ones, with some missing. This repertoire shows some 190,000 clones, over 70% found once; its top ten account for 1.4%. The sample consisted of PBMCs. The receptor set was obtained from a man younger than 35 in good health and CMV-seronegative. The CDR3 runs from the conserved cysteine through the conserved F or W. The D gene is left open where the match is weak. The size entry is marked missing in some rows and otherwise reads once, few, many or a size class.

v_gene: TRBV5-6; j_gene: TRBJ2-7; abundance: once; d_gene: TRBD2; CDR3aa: CASSPFGGEGKYF; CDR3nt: TGTGCCAGCAGCCCCTTTGGGGGGGAAGGAAAGTACTTC
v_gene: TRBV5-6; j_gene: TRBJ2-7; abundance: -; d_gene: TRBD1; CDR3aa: CASSLEPGGPYEQYF; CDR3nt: TGTGCCAGCAGCTTGGAACCAGGGGGCCCCTACGAGCAGTACTTC
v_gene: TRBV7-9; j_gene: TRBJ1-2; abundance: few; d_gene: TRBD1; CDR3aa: CASSSIRGQGGGYTF; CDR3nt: TGTGCCAGCAGCTCAATACGGGGACAGGGCGGGGGCTACACCTTC
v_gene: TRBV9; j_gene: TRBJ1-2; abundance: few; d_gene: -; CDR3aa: CASSVDGREDGYTF; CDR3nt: TGTGCCAGCAGCGTAGACGGCAGGGAAGATGGCTACACCTTC
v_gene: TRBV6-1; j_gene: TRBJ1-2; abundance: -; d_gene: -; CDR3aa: CASSEGGQLHYGYTF; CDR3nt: TGTGCCAGCAGTGAAGGGGGCCAGCTCCACTATGGCTACACCTTC
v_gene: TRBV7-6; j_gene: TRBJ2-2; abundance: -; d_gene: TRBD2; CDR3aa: CASSIGGVNTGELFF; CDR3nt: TGTGCCAGCAGCATCGGGGGGGTTAACACCGGGGAGCTGTTTTTT
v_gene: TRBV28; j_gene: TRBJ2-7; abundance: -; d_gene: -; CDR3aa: CASSLYSEGVVYF; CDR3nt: TGTGCCAGCAGTTTATATAGCGAGGGGGTGGTTTACTTC
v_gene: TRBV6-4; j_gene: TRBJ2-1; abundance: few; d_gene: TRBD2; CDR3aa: CASSDTSGGVNEQFF; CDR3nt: TGTGCCAGCAGTGATACTAGCGGGGGGGTGAATGAGCAGTTCTTC
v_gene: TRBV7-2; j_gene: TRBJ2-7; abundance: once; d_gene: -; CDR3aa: CASSPRVGNRNEQYF; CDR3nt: TGTGCCAGCAGCCCCCGGGTCGGGAATCGGAACGAGCAGTACTTC
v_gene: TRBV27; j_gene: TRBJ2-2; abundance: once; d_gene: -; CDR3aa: CASSPAVVGGRIGELFF; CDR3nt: TGTGCCAGCAGTCCCGCAGTTGTGGGAGGAAGGATCGGGGAGCTGTTTTTT
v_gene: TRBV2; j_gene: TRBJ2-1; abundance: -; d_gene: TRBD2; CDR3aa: CASSDSGGRNEQFF; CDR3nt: TGTGCCAGCAGTGACAGCGGGGGAAGAAATGAGCAGTTCTTC
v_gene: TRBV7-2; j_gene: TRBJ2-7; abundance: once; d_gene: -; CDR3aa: CASSSRDKSSYEQYF; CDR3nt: TGTGCCAGCAGCTCCCGGGACAAGAGCTCCTACGAGCAGTACTTC
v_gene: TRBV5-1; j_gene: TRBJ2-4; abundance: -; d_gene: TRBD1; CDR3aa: CASSTLGQGENIQYF; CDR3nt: TGCGCCAGCAGCACCCTCGGACAGGGAGAAAACATTCAGTACTTC
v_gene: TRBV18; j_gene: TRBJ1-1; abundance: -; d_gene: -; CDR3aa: CASSPSSRGGNTEAFF; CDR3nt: TGTGCCAGCTCACCGAGTAGCAGGGGTGGGAACACTGAAGCTTTCTTT
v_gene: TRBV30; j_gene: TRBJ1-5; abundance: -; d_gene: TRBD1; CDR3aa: CAWARQGNQPQHF; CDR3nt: TGTGCCTGGGCTCGACAGGGGAATCAGCCCCAGCATTTT
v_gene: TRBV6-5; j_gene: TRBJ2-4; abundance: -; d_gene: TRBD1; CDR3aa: CASSYTTGAKNIQYF; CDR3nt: TGTGCCAGCAGTTACACGACAGGGGCCAAAAACATTCAGTACTTC
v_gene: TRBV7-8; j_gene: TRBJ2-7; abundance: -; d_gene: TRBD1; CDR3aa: CASSSVTGTADEQYF; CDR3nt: TGTGCCAGCAGCTCAGTGACAGGGACAGCCGACGAGCAGTACTTC
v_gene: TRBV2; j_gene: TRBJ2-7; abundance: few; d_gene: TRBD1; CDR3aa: CASTKGQGAPKYEQYF; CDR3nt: TGTGCCAGCACCAAGGGACAGGGGGCCCCAAAATACGAGCAGTACTTC
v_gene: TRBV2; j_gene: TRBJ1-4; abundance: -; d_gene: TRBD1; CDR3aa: CASGTGEEKLFF; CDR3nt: TGTGCCAGTGGGACAGGGGAGGAAAAACTGTTTTTT
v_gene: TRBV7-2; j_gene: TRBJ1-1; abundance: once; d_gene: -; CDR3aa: CASSLDGAPNTEAFF; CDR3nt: TGTGCCAGCAGCTTAGATGGGGCCCCGAACACTGAAGCTTTCTTT
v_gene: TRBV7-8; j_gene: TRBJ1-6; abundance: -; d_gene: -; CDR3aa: CASSLGAGVEKSPLHF; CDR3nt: TGTGCCAGCAGCTTAGGGGCAGGGGTAGAGAAATCACCCCTCCACTTT
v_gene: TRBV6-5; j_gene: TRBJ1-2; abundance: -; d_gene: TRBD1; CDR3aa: CASSGRDRAKYGYTF; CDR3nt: TGTGCCAGCAGTGGGCGCGACAGGGCCAAATATGGCTACACCTTC
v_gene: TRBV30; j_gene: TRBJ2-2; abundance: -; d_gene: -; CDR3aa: CAWSWGSGELFF; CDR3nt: TGTGCCTGGAGCTGGGGCTCCGGGGAGCTGTTTTTT
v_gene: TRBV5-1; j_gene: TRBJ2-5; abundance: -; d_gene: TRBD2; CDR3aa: CASSVGGAGQNQETQYF; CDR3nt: TGCGCCAGCAGCGTGGGTGGAGCGGGGCAGAACCAAGAGACCCAGTACTTC
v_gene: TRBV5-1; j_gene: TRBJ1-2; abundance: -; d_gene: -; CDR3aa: CASSLGTAYGYTF; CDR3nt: TGCGCCAGCAGCTTGGGGACAGCATATGGCTACACCTTC
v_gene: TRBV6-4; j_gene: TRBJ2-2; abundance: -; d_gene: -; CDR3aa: CASSVQAGGELFF; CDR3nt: TGTGCCAGCAGTGTCCAGGCTGGCGGGGAGCTGTTTTTT
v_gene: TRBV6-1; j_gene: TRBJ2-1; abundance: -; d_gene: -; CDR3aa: CASSFVSSYNEQFF; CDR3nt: TGTGCCAGCAGTTTTGTGAGCTCCTACAATGAGCAGTTCTTC
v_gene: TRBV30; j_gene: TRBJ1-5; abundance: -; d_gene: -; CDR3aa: CAWSVRRGLAPQHF; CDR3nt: TGTGCCTGGAGTGTAAGGCGGGGGCTGGCGCCCCAGCATTTT
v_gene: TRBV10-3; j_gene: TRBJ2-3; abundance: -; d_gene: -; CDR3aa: CAISESQVTDTQYF; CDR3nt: TGTGCCATCAGTGAGAGCCAGGTAACCGATACGCAGTATTTT
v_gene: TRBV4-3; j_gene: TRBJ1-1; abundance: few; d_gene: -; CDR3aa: CASSQERGRMNTEAFF; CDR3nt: TGCGCCAGCAGCCAAGAAAGGGGCCGGATGAACACTGAAGCTTTCTTT
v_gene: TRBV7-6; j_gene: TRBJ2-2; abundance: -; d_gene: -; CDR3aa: CASSLTSGRRRNTGELFF; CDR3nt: TGTGCCAGCAGCTTAACGTCGGGTAGAAGGCGAAACACCGGGGAGCTGTTTTTT
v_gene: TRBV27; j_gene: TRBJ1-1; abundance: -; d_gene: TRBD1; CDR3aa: CATSSGQGNTEAFF; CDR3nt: TGTGCCACCAGTTCCGGACAGGGGAATACTGAAGCTTTCTTT
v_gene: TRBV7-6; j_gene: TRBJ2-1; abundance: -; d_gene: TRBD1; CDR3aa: CASSLAAGGLYNEQFF; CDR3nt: TGTGCCAGCAGCTTAGCGGCAGGGGGCCTCTACAATGAGCAGTTCTTC
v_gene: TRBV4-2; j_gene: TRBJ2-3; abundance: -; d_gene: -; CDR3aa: CASRPTSSDTQYF; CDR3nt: TGTGCCAGCAGACCGACTAGTTCCGATACGCAGTATTTT
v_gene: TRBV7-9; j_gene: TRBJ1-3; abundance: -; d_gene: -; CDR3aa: CASRQGAGNTIYF; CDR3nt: TGTGCCAGCAGGCAGGGTGCTGGAAACACCATATATTTT
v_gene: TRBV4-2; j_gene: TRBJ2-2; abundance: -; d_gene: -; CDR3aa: CASSQDLWSTGELFF; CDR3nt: TGTGCCAGCAGCCAAGATTTGTGGAGCACCGGGGAGCTGTTTTTT
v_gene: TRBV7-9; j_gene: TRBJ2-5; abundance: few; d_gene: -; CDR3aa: CASSLLGGTQETQYF; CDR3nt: TGTGCCAGCAGCTTATTAGGAGGGACCCAAGAGACCCAGTACTTC
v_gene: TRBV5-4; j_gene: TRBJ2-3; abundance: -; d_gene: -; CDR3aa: CASSLMGAQITDTQYF; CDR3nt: TGTGCCAGCAGCTTGATGGGGGCCCAAATAACAGATACGCAGTATTTT
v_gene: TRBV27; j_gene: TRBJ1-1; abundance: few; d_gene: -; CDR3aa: CASQEEGTEAFF; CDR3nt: TGTGCCTCGCAGGAGGAGGGCACTGAAGCTTTCTTT
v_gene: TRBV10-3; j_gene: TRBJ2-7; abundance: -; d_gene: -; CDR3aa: CAISGQAGVIYEQYF; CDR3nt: TGTGCCATCAGTGGGCAGGCAGGGGTTATCTACGAGCAGTACTTC
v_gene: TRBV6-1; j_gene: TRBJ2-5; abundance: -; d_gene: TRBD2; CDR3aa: CASSEQRGQETQYF; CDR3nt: TGTGCCAGCAGTGAACAGCGGGGGCAAGAGACCCAGTACTTC
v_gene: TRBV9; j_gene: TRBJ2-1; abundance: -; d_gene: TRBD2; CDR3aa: CASSYTGTSRNEQFF; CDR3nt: TGTGCCAGCAGTTACACCGGGACTAGCCGAAATGAGCAGTTCTTC
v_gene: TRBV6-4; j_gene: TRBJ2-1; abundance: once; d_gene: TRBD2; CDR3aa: CASSEGVSGGYNEQFF; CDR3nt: TGTGCCAGCAGTGAAGGAGTTAGCGGGGGCTACAATGAGCAGTTCTTC
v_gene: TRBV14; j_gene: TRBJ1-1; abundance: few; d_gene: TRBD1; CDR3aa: CASSRNRGGLRNTEAFF; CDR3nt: TGTGCCAGCAGCCGGAACAGGGGCGGGCTGAGGAACACTGAAGCTTTCTTT
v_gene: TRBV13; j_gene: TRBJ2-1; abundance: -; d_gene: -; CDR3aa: CASSYRTEGNNEQFF; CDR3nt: TGTGCCAGCAGCTACCGGACTGAGGGAAACAATGAGCAGTTCTTC
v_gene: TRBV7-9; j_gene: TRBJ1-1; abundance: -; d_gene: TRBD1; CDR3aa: CASSLWTGSRYTEAFF; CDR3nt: TGTGCCAGCAGCCTTTGGACAGGGTCGAGATACACTGAAGCTTTCTTT
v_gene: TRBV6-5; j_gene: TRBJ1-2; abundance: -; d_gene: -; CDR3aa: CASSYSQGLLNYGYTF; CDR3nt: TGTGCCAGCAGTTACTCCCAGGGCCTACTTAACTATGGCTACACCTTC
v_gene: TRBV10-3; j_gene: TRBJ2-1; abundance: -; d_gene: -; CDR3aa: CAISESKGGVHNEQFF; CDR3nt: TGTGCCATCAGTGAGTCGAAAGGGGGGGTCCACAATGAGCAGTTCTTC
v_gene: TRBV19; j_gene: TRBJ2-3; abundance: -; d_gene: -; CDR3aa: CASSIAGGGTDTQYF; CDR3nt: TGTGCCAGTAGTATAGCCGGCGGTGGCACAGATACGCAGTATTTT
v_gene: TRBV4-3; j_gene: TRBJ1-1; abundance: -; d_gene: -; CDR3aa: CASSQETGRRGEAFF; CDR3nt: TGCGCCAGCAGCCAAGAAACAGGACGGAGGGGAGAAGCTTTCTTT